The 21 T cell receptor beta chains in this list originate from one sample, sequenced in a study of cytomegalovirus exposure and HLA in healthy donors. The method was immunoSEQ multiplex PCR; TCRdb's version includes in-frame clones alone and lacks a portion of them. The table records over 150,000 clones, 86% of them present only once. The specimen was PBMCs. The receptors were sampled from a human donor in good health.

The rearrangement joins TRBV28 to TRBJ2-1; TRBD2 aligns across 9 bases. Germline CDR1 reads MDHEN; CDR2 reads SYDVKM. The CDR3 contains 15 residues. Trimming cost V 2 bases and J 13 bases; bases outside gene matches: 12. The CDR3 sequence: CASSLGLAGLNPQFF. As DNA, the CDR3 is TGTGCCAGCAGTTTAGGGCTAGCGGGACTTAATCCACAGTTCTTC.

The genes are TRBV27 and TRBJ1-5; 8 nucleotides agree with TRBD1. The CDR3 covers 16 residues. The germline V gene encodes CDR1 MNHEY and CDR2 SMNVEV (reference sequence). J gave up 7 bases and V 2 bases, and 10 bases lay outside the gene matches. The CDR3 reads CASSLVTAGGMQPQHF. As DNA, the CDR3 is TGTGCCAGCAGTTTAGTGACGGCAGGGGGCATGCAGCCCCAGCATTTT.

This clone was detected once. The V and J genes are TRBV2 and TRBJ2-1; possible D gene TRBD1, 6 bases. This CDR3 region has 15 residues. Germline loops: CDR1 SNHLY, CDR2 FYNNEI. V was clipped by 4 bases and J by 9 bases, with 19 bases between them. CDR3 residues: CASSGGTSHWGEQFF. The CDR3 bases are TGTGCCAGCAGTGGAGGGACATCCCACTGGGGTGAGCAGTTCTTC.

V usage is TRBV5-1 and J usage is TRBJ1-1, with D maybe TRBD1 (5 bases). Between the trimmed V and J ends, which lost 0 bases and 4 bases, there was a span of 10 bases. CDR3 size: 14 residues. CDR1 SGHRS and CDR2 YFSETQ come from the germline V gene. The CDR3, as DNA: TGCGCCAGCAGCTTGGATGGGGGGGTCACTGAAGCTTTCTTT. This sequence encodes CASSLDGGVTEAFF.

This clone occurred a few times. Here the CDR3 reads CASSKTGSDYNEQFF. CDR3 nucleotide sequence: TGTGCCAGCAGCAAAACCGGGTCTGACTACAATGAGCAGTTCTTC. The chain recombines TRBV2 with TRBJ2-1, with D unresolved. This CDR3 is 15 amino acids long. Trimming took off 6 bases at V and 3 bases at J, with 15 bases between the two ends. The germline V gene encodes CDR1 SNHLY and CDR2 FYNNEI.

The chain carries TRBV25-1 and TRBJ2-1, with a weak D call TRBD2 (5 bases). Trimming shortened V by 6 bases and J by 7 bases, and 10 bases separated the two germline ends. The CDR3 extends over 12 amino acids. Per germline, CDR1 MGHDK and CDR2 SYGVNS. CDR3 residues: CASRVGGNEQFF. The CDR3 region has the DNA TGTGCCAGCAGGGTAGGAGGTAATGAGCAGTTCTTC.

The CDR3 DNA sequence: TGTGCCAGCACCGACGGGAGGCAATACAATGAGCAGTTCTTC. Its translation is CASTDGRQYNEQFF. J is TRBJ2-1 and V is TRBV7-9; 7 nucleotides align to TRBD2. With V trimmed by 7 bases and J by 4 bases, 7 bases remained unmatched. Germline CDR1 SEHNR, CDR2 FQNEAQ (reference sequence). This CDR3 region has 14 residues.

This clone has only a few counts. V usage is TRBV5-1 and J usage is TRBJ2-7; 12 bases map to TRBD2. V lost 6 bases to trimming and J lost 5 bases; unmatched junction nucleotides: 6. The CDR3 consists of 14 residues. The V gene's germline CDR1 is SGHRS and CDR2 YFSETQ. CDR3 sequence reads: CASKTSGGGNEQYF. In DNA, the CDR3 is TGCGCCAGCAAGACTAGCGGGGGTGGGAACGAGCAGTACTTC.

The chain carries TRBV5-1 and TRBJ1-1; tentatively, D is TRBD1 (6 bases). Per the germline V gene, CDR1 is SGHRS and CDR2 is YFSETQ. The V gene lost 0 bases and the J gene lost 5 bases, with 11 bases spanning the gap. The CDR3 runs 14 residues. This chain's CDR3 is CASSLEQGRTEAFF. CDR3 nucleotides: TGCGCCAGCAGCTTGGAACAGGGTAGGACTGAAGCTTTCTTT.

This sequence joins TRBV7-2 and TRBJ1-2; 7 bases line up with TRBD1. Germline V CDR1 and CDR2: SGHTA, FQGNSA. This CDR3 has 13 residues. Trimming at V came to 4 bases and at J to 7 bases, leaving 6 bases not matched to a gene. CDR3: CASSWRGQAGYTF. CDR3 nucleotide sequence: TGTGCCAGCAGCTGGAGGGGGCAGGCTGGCTACACCTTC.

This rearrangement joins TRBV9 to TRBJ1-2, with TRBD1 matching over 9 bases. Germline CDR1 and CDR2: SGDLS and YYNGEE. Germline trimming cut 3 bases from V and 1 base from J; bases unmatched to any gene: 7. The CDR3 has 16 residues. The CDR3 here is CASSAPGTGLNYGYTF. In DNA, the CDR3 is TGTGCCAGCAGCGCCCCCGGGACAGGGCTTAACTATGGCTACACCTTC.

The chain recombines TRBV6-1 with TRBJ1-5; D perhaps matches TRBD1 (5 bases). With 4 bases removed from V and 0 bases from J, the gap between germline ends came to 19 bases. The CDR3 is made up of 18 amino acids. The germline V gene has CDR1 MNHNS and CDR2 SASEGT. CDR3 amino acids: CASSGQGGKGYSNQPQHF. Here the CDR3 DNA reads TGTGCCAGCAGTGGGCAGGGAGGAAAGGGTTATAGCAATCAGCCCCAGCATTTT.

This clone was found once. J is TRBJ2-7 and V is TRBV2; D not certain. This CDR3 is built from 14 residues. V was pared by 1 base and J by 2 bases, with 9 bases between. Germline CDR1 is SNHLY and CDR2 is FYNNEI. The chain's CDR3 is CASSEVRFTYEQYF. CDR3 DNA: TGTGCCAGCAGTGAAGTCCGTTTTACCTACGAGCAGTACTTC.

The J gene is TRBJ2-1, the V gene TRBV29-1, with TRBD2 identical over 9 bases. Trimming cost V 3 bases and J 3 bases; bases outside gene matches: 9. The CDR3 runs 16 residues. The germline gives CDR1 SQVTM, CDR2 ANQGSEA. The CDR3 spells CSVDGKLAGSYNEQFF. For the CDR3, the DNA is TGCAGCGTTGACGGGAAACTAGCGGGCAGCTACAATGAGCAGTTCTTC.

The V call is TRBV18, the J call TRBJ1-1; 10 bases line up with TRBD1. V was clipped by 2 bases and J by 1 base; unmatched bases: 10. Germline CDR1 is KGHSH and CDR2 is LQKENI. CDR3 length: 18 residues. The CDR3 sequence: CASSPRRQGADSNTEAFF. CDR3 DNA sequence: TGTGCCAGCTCACCAAGGCGACAGGGGGCGGATTCGAACACTGAAGCTTTCTTT. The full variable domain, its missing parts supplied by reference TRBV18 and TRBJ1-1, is NAGVMQNPRHLVRRRGQEARLRCSPMKGHSHVYWYRQLPEEGLKFMVYLQKENIIDESGMPKERFSAEFPKEGPSILRIQQVVRGDSAAYFCASSPRRQGADSNTEAFFGQGTRLTVV.

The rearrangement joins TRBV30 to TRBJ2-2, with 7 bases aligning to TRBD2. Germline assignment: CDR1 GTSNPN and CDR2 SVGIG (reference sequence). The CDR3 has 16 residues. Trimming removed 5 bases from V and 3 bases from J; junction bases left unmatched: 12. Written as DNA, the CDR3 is TGTGCCTGGCGCGGTCCCTTTACTAGCGACACCGGGGAGCTGTTTTTT. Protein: CAWRGPFTSDTGELFF.

CDR3 coding DNA: TGTGCCAGCAGCTCGGGCACCGGGGAGCTGTTTTTT. It yields the protein CASSSGTGELFF. V and J are TRBV5-4 and TRBJ2-2; D not certain. Between the trimmed V and J ends, which lost 3 bases and 4 bases, there was a span of 4 bases. CDR1 and CDR2 (germline): SGHNT, YYREEE (reference sequence). CDR3 length equals 12 residues.

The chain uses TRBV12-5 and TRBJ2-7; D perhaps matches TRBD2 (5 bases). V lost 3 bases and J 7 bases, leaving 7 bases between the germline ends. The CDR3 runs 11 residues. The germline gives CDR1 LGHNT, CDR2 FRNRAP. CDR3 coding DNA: TGTGCTAGTGGTTTTAGAGGGGAGCAGTACTTC. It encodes CASGFRGEQYF.

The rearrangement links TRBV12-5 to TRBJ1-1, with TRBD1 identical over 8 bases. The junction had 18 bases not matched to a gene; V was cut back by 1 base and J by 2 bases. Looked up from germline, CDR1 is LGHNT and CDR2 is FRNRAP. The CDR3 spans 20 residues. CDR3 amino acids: CASGLATASLDRVRNTEAFF. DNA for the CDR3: TGTGCTAGTGGTTTGGCAACTGCCTCCCTGGACAGGGTAAGAAACACTGAAGCTTTCTTT.

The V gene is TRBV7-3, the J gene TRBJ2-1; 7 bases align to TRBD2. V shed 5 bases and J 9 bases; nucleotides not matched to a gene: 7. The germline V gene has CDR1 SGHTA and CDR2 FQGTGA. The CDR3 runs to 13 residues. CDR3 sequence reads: CASSPRWEGEQFF. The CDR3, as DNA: TGTGCCAGCAGCCCAAGGTGGGAGGGTGAGCAGTTCTTC. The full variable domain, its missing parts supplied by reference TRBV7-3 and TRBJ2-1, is GAGVSQTPSNKVTEKGKYVELRCDPISGHTALYWYRQSLGQGPEFLIYFQGTGAADDSGLPNDRFFAVRPEGSVSTLKIQRTERGDSAVYLCASSPRWEGEQFFGPGTRLTVL.

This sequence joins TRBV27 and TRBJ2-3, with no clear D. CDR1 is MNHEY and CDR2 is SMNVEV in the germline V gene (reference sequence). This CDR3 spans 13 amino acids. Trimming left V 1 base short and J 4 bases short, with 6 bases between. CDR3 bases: TGTGCCAGCAGTTTATGGGCCGCAGATACGCAGTATTTT. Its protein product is CASSLWAADTQYF.